The clone carrying this T cell receptor beta chain was observed a handful of times. Between the trimmed V and J ends, which lost 6 bases and 1 base, there was a span of 9 bases. The CDR3 is 14 residues long. One entry per CDR3 protein, called by TCRdb with MiXCR from the 5' RACE reads. Of hundreds of thousands of distinct CDR3 sequences listed, around an eighth are singletons. These data are taken from a study of T cells after yellow fever vaccination. The source was PBMCs, collected on the day of the yellow fever booster vaccination. The TCR sequence derives from a young man who received the YFV17D yellow fever vaccine. The chain recombines TRBV12-3 or TRBV12-4 with TRBJ2-2; D gene unclear. This CDR3 is CASSPTLNTGELFF. Here the CDR3 DNA reads TGTGCCAGCAGCCCGACATTGAACACCGGGGAGCTGTTTTTT.